What follows are 32 T cell receptor beta chains derived from one specimen sequenced in a study of T cell changes during pregnancy in multiple sclerosis. The assay was immunoSEQ multiplex PCR, and TCRdb's table has in-frame clones only and misses some. The data contain about 100,000 clones, roughly 90% of them seen just once; the ten biggest clones take up about 1.8%. Material: peripheral blood, obtained after pregnancy. Source of these receptors: a female donor with multiple sclerosis, enrolled in a pregnancy study.

The chain carries TRBV4-1 and TRBJ2-7, with 9 nucleotides matching TRBD2. V gave up 0 bases and J gave up 4 bases; unmatched junction bases: 4. The CDR3 loop spans 15 amino acids. From germline, CDR1 is MGHRA and CDR2 YSYEKL. CDR3 nucleotides: TGCGCCAGCAGCCAAGATCCGGGACTAGCTTACGAGCAGTACTTC. This encodes CASSQDPGLAYEQYF.

The genes are TRBV7-3 and TRBJ2-7; D might be TRBD2 (6 bases). CDR1 is SGHTA and CDR2 is FQGTGA in the germline V gene. V lost 2 bases to trimming and J lost 3 bases, with 14 bases between them. This CDR3 is built from 15 residues. Here the CDR3 DNA reads TGTGCCAGCAGCTTAGAGGCGGGGATCGGCTACGAGCAGTACTTC. It specifies CASSLEAGIGYEQYF.

V gene TRBV6-5 combines with J gene TRBJ1-6; D call uncertain. The V end lost 2 bases, the J end lost 7 bases, and 3 bases lay between the germline ends. The CDR3 runs 12 residues. Germline V gene data show CDR1 as MNHEY and CDR2 as SVGAGI. The CDR3 DNA is TGTGCCAGCAGTTACGAGAATTCACCCCTCCACTTT. Translation gives CASSYENSPLHF.

This clone was observed once. The rearrangement links TRBV27 to TRBJ2-7, with D maybe TRBD2 (6 bases). Germline lookup yields CDR1 MNHEY and CDR2 SMNVEV (reference sequence). V dropped 6 bases and J dropped 3 bases, with 18 bases sitting between them. The CDR3 consists of 15 residues. The DNA for the CDR3 is TGTGCCAGCAGGGATTTTGGGACTTCCAACTACGAGCAGTACTTC. It encodes CASRDFGTSNYEQYF.

This clone was detected only once. V gene TRBV4-1 combines with J gene TRBJ1-2; the match to TRBD1 covers 12 bases. CDR1 and CDR2 from the germline V gene are MGHRA and YSYEKL. The CDR3 has 15 amino acids. V was clipped by 4 bases and J by 5 bases; unmatched bases: 5. The CDR3 DNA reads TGCGCCAGCAGCCCGGGGACAGGGGGCCGGTATGGCTACACCTTC. It yields the protein CASSPGTGGRYGYTF.

This rearrangement joins TRBV19 to TRBJ2-7, with TRBD2 identical over 9 bases. The CDR3 runs 17 residues. Germline V gene data show CDR1 as LNHDA and CDR2 as SQIVND (reference sequence). The trim removed 3 bases at V and 0 bases at J, leaving 9 bases unmatched. The CDR3 spells CASSISGTSISSYEQYF. CDR3 sequence (DNA): TGTGCCAGTAGTATTTCTGGGACTAGCATTTCCTCCTACGAGCAGTACTTC.

The rearrangement joins TRBV7-6 to TRBJ1-1; tentative D call: TRBD1 (5 bases). The length of the CDR3 is 13 residues. Trimming took 3 bases from V and 3 from J, leaving 8 bases between them. Germline V gene data show CDR1 as SGHVS and CDR2 as FNYEAQ. The CDR3 is CASSFQGHTEAFF. The CDR3 region has the DNA TGTGCCAGCAGCTTCCAGGGTCACACTGAAGCTTTCTTT.

DNA for the CDR3: TGTGCCAGCTCACCACCCGAGCTAGAGACCCAGTACTTC. Residues: CASSPPELETQYF. The rearrangement joins TRBV18 to TRBJ2-5; D is uncertain. The V end was cut by 0 bases, the J end by 4 bases, with 6 bases between. Germline V lookup: CDR1 KGHSH, CDR2 LQKENI. CDR3 size: 13 residues.

DNA of the CDR3: TGTGCCAGCAGTGATGTTCTTCATACATATGGCTACACCTTC. This encodes CASSDVLHTYGYTF. V and J are TRBV2 and TRBJ1-2; D call uncertain. Germline V CDR1 and CDR2: SNHLY, FYNNEI. The CDR3 spans 14 residues. The V end lost 3 bases, the J end lost 5 bases, and 13 bases lay between the germline ends. Complete variable domain (other parts from reference TRBV2 and TRBJ1-2): EPEVTQTPSHQVTQMGQEVILRCVPISNHLYFYWYRQILGQKVEFLVSFYNNEISEKSEIFDDQFSVERPDGSNFTLKIRSTKLEDSAMYFCASSDVLHTYGYTFGSGTRLTVV.

The V call is TRBV2, the J call TRBJ2-3; D uncertain. CDR1 SNHLY and CDR2 FYNNEI come from the germline V gene. The CDR3 extends over 14 amino acids. V lost 4 bases and J lost 0, with 8 bases in between. The CDR3 protein is CASSGPVSTDTQYF. CDR3 DNA sequence: TGTGCCAGCAGTGGTCCAGTTAGCACAGATACGCAGTATTTT.

The rearrangement joins TRBV21-1 to TRBJ1-1; TRBD1, as called in the table, went unchecked against the DNA. TRBV21-1 is a documented pseudogene. The CDR3 has 14 amino acids. Written as DNA, the CDR3 is TGTGCCAGCAGCAAATCCAGGATGAACACTGAAGCTTTCTTT. Translating gives CASSKSRMNTEAFF.

This clone was detected a few times. The DNA of the CDR3 is TGTGCCAGCAGCCGCGAGTCCCTACAGGGGACTAACACTGAAGCTTTCTTT. This codes for CASSRESLQGTNTEAFF. The chain is built from TRBV7-9 and TRBJ1-1; 7 positions agree with TRBD1. CDR1 SEHNR and CDR2 FQNEAQ come from the germline V gene (reference sequence). The junction had 14 bases not matched to a gene; V was cut back by 5 bases and J by 2 bases. The CDR3 is made up of 17 amino acids.

This sequence joins TRBV9 and TRBJ2-5, with 8 bases identical to TRBD1. The CDR3 is 15 residues long. Trimming removed 5 bases from V and 1 base from J; junction bases left unmatched: 7. CDR1 is SGDLS and CDR2 is YYNGEE in the germline V gene. The CDR3 DNA follows: TGTGCCAGCAGTGGGACAGGCCTCCTCCAAGAGACCCAGTACTTC. Translation: CASSGTGLLQETQYF.

V gene TRBV5-1 combines with J gene TRBJ2-7, with TRBD2 identical over 10 bases. V was clipped by 4 bases and J by 2 bases; unmatched bases: 6. Looked up from germline, CDR1 is SGHRS and CDR2 is YFSETQ. CDR3 size: 15 residues. CDR3 nucleotides: TGCGCCAGCAGCCAAGGACTAGCGGTGACCTACGAGCAGTACTTC. The encoded protein is CASSQGLAVTYEQYF.

The chain is built from TRBV2 and TRBJ2-1, with TRBD2 matching over 13 bases. The germline gives CDR1 SNHLY, CDR2 FYNNEI. The CDR3 sequence is 15 residues long. V shed 4 bases and J 9 bases; nucleotides not matched to a gene: 6. In nucleotides, the CDR3 is TGTGCCAGCAGTGTCGGACTAGCGGGAGTCGGTGAGCAGTTCTTC. Its protein is CASSVGLAGVGEQFF. The complete variable domain, with remaining parts taken from reference TRBV2 and TRBJ2-1, reads EPEVTQTPSHQVTQMGQEVILRCVPISNHLYFYWYRQILGQKVEFLVSFYNNEISEKSEIFDDQFSVERPDGSNFTLKIRSTKLEDSAMYFCASSVGLAGVGEQFFGPGTRLTVL.

The rearrangement links TRBV18 to TRBJ1-6, with a tentative D call TRBD1 (5 bases). This CDR3 region has 16 residues. Germline lookup yields CDR1 KGHSH and CDR2 LQKENI. Trimming took 3 bases from V and 2 from J, leaving 11 bases between them. The CDR3 loop reads CASSPPGPPYNSPLHF. CDR3 nucleotides: TGTGCCAGCTCACCTCCAGGGCCCCCCTATAATTCACCCCTCCACTTT.

This chain joins TRBV28 and TRBJ2-3, with TRBD2 as a possible D gene (5 bases). Germline-derived CDR1 and CDR2 are MDHEN and SYDVKM. Trimming shortened V by 7 bases and J by 2 bases, and 13 bases separated the two germline ends. This CDR3 region has 14 residues. CDR3: CASTDTGVTDTQYF. Here the CDR3 DNA reads TGTGCCAGCACCGACACCGGGGTCACAGATACGCAGTATTTT.

The chain carries TRBV10-3 and TRBJ2-2; a possible D gene is TRBD1 (5 bases). Germline V gene sequence: CDR1 ENHRY, CDR2 SYGVKD. The CDR3 contains 16 residues. Trimming cost V 4 bases and J 5 bases, with 17 bases left between them. CDR3 bases: TGTGCCATCAGTGCAGGGTCTGTTTTGGGTACCGGGGAGCTGTTTTTT. Protein: CAISAGSVLGTGELFF.

The chain uses TRBV7-2 and TRBJ2-3, with 10 bases identical to TRBD2. Germline CDR1 reads SGHTA; CDR2 reads FQGNSA. After removal of 5 bases from V and 5 bases from J, the junction contained 10 bases not matched to a gene. This CDR3 is 16 amino acids long. CDR3 residues: CASSQVAGGPLDTQYF. The CDR3 DNA sequence: TGTGCCAGCAGCCAGGTAGCGGGGGGTCCCCTAGATACGCAGTATTTT.

This sequence joins TRBV6-6 and TRBJ1-2; D is undetermined. This CDR3 contains 12 residues. Germline V gives CDR1 MNHNY, CDR2 SVGAGI (reference sequence). The V end lost 4 bases, the J end lost 7 bases, and 10 bases lay between the germline ends. CDR3 sequence (DNA): TGTGCCAGCAGTTCTGACATAAGTGGCTACACCTTC. As protein: CASSSDISGYTF.

The rearrangement uses TRBV28 and TRBJ2-7, with D perhaps TRBD1 (5 bases). The V gene lost 8 bases and the J gene lost 1 base, with 15 bases spanning the gap. This CDR3 comprises 14 residues. Germline-derived CDR1 and CDR2 are MDHEN and SYDVKM. In nucleotides, the CDR3 is TGTGCCAGCCAAATCACAACAGGATCCTACGAGCAGTACTTC. It yields the protein CASQITTGSYEQYF. Supplemented by reference TRBV28 and TRBJ2-7, the full variable domain reads DVKVTQSSRYLVKRTGEKVFLECVQDMDHENMFWYRQDPGLGLRLIYFSYDVKMKEKGDIPEGYSVSREKKERFSLILESASTNQTSMYLCASQITTGSYEQYFGPGTRLTVT.

The chain combines TRBV27 with TRBJ1-5, with D possibly matching TRBD1 (5 bases). The CDR3 covers 14 residues. Germline V gene sequence: CDR1 MNHEY, CDR2 SMNVEV (reference sequence). Trimming took off 5 bases at V and 7 bases at J, with 15 bases between the two ends. CDR3 sequence reads: CASSPQRGGQPQHF. The CDR3 coding sequence is TGTGCCAGCAGTCCCCAAAGGGGTGGACAGCCCCAGCATTTT.

This clone has a single count. The chain employs TRBV19 and TRBJ1-4; TRBD1 matches at 7 bases. Losses at the gene ends were 3 bases for V and 7 bases for J; bases not matched to a gene: 14. The CDR3 sequence is 17 residues long. CDR1 and CDR2 (germline): LNHDA, SQIVND (reference sequence). This CDR3 reads CASSMRDRSLISEKLFF. The CDR3 DNA sequence: TGTGCCAGTAGTATGCGGGACAGAAGTCTAATAAGTGAAAAACTGTTTTTT.

The V gene is TRBV19, the J gene TRBJ2-1; TRBD1 aligns across 9 bases. Unmatched junction bases numbered 9, after V lost 3 bases and J lost 6 bases. The length of the CDR3 is 16 residues. The germline gives CDR1 LNHDA, CDR2 SQIVND (reference sequence). CDR3 amino acids: CASSIPTGQGSNEQFF. Written as DNA, the CDR3 is TGTGCCAGTAGTATCCCCACGGGACAGGGATCCAATGAGCAGTTCTTC. Full variable domain (rest looked up from reference TRBV19 and TRBJ2-1): DGGITQSPKYLFRKEGQNVTLSCEQNLNHDAMYWYRQDPGQGLRLIYYSQIVNDFQKGDIAEGYSVSREKKESFPLTVTSAQKNPTAFYLCASSIPTGQGSNEQFFGPGTRLTVL.

The rearrangement links TRBV7-8 to TRBJ2-7, with 9 bases fitting TRBD2. The germline gives CDR1 SGHVS, CDR2 FQNEAQ. V was pared by 0 bases and J by 0 bases, with 6 bases of the junction left unmatched. The CDR3 loop spans 17 amino acids. CDR3: CASSLAILAGHSYEQYF. In DNA, the CDR3 is TGTGCCAGCAGCTTAGCGATCCTAGCGGGGCACTCCTACGAGCAGTACTTC.

The rearrangement uses TRBV28 and TRBJ2-7; D might be TRBD2 (6 bases). Germline V gene lookup returns CDR1 MDHEN and CDR2 SYDVKM. There are 15 residues in the CDR3. V was clipped by 6 bases and J by 0 bases, with 15 bases between them. CDR3 in DNA: TGTGCCAGCAGGCCAGGAGGGGTTAGCTCCTACGAGCAGTACTTC. Protein sequence: CASRPGGVSSYEQYF.

The chain has TRBV30 and TRBJ2-5; D unclear. Germline lookup yields CDR1 GTSNPN and CDR2 SVGIG (reference sequence). CDR3 length: 13 residues. Trimming took off 2 bases at V and 2 bases at J, with 9 bases between the two ends. The CDR3 spells CAWSSSVQETQYF. The CDR3, as DNA: TGTGCCTGGAGTTCGTCGGTACAAGAGACCCAGTACTTC.

In this sample, this clone turned up a few times. The chain uses TRBV29-1 and TRBJ2-3; 10 bases line up with TRBD2. J lost 4 bases, V lost 5 bases, and 0 bases had no gene match. The CDR3 is 12 amino acids. Germline CDR1 is SQVTM and CDR2 is ANQGSEA. CDR3 in DNA: TGCAGCGTTAGCGGGGGGGCAGATACGCAGTATTTT. Its protein product is CSVSGGADTQYF.

The chain couples TRBV2 to TRBJ1-5; 8 bases map to TRBD1. After removal of 6 bases from V and 2 bases from J, the junction contained 9 bases not matched to a gene. The CDR3 length is 16 residues. Germline lookup yields CDR1 SNHLY and CDR2 FYNNEI. In DNA form, the CDR3 reads TGTGCCAGCAGCGTTGACAGGGGTGAGGGCAATCAGCCCCAGCATTTT. Amino acid sequence: CASSVDRGEGNQPQHF.

The J gene is TRBJ2-6, the V gene TRBV28; weak D call: TRBD2 (5 bases). Germline lookup yields CDR1 MDHEN and CDR2 SYDVKM. There are 15 residues in the CDR3. With 7 bases removed from V and 2 bases from J, the gap between germline ends came to 12 bases. This CDR3 is CASNRGHAGANVLTF. The CDR3 region has the DNA TGTGCCAGCAATAGAGGGCATGCTGGGGCCAACGTCCTGACTTTC.

This clone appeared once. The chain employs TRBV18 and TRBJ1-1, with D possibly being TRBD1 (6 bases). Germline V gives CDR1 KGHSH, CDR2 LQKENI. This CDR3 has 14 residues. The V end lost 6 bases, the J end lost 1 base, and 12 bases lay between the germline ends. The CDR3, as DNA: TGTGCCAGCTCGCCAGGACAGAAGAACACTGAAGCTTTCTTT. Protein sequence: CASSPGQKNTEAFF.

The J gene is TRBJ1-5, the V gene TRBV28, with TRBD1 matching over 10 bases. From germline, CDR1 is MDHEN and CDR2 SYDVKM. V was pared by 5 bases and J by 6 bases, with 1 base of the junction left unmatched. CDR3 length: 13 amino acids. CDR3 sequence reads: CASSGQGVQPQHF. In DNA, the CDR3 is TGTGCCAGCAGTGGACAGGGGGTTCAGCCCCAGCATTTT.